One and the same sample provided the 24 T cell receptor beta chains below, sequenced in a study of shared clonotypes between healthy human individuals (dated by TCRdb to about 2020). Library generation was performed with the immunoSEQ multiplex PCR assay. TCRdb stores this immuneACCESS table with in-frame sequences only. Part of the clones is absent; in the studies checked, under half of the shortfall reflects unresolved V genes, and no reason is known for the rest. In this sample the table shows 2 million to 2.5 million clones, approximately 94% of which occur a single time. The ten most abundant clones make up 1.5% to 2% of the sample. CD8 naive samples consisted of CD45RO-negative cells that were positively selected for CCR7, yielding a CD45RA+CCR7+ population without TemRA cells. The sequenced material came from naive CD8+ T cells from PBMCs. Sample cell subset or site, as interpreted from the label and publication: CD45RA+CCR7+. The receptors derive from a man younger than 35 in good health. Some clones in this sample may be carry-over from other donors' samples.

The rearrangement links TRBV7-2 to TRBJ2-1; D is uncertain. Germline CDR1 and CDR2: SGHTA and FQGNSA. The CDR3 spans 13 residues. Trimming cost V 0 bases and J 7 bases, with 7 bases left between them. The CDR3 loop reads CASSLAPWNEQFF. The CDR3 DNA reads TGTGCCAGCAGCTTAGCCCCATGGAATGAGCAGTTCTTC.

The CDR3 loop reads CASSFGPKGYEQYF. CDR3 nucleotides: TGTGCCAGCAGTTTTGGGCCAAAAGGGTACGAGCAGTACTTC. The V and J genes are TRBV27 and TRBJ2-7; no clear D. There are 14 residues in the CDR3. The V end lost 3 bases, the J end lost 4 bases, and 13 bases lay between the germline ends. Looked up from germline, CDR1 is MNHEY and CDR2 is SMNVEV (reference sequence).

This clone was counted once. This chain uses TRBV4-2 with TRBJ2-7, with unresolved D. From germline, CDR1 is LGHNA and CDR2 YNFKEQ. The CDR3 totals 16 residues. V gave up 0 bases and J gave up 4 bases, with 16 bases separating them. Written as DNA, the CDR3 is TGTGCCAGCAGCCAAGACCAGGTTGTAGTAAGATACGAGCAGTACTTC. This gives the protein CASSQDQVVVRYEQYF.

Of note for this clone: The junction and the germline gene differ at one end; a read error may be behind it. Other DNA sequences of this sample code for an identical CDR3. CDR3 in DNA: TGTGCCAGCAGCCTAGCGGGAAGCTCCTACGAGCAGTACTTC. Translating gives CASSLAGSSYEQYF. J is TRBJ2-7 and V is TRBV7-9, with TRBD2 matching 9 bases. CDR1 and CDR2 from the germline V gene are SEHNR and FQNEAQ (reference sequence). This CDR3 contains 14 residues.

A remark on this clone: Different DNA sequences within this sample yield the same CDR3. The rearrangement links TRBV9 to TRBJ2-5; 8 bases map to TRBD1. J was trimmed by 5 bases and V by 2 bases; bases with no gene match: 5. This CDR3 contains 14 residues. The germline V gene encodes CDR1 SGDLS and CDR2 YYNGEE. CDR3 in DNA: TGTGCCAGCAGCGTTCAGGGGGCCGGGGAGACCCAGTACTTC. Encoded protein: CASSVQGAGETQYF.

V and J are TRBV19 and TRBJ2-1; no firm D call. Germline CDR1 is LNHDA and CDR2 is SQIVND (reference sequence). V lost 3 bases, J lost 5 bases, and 8 bases lay in between. The CDR3 loop spans 13 amino acids. CDR3 nucleotide sequence: TGTGCCAGTAGTATGCGAGCGAACAATGAGCAGTTCTTC. Translating gives CASSMRANNEQFF.

This rearrangement joins TRBV4-1 to TRBJ2-7; TRBD1 agrees at 9 bases. Looked up from germline, CDR1 is MGHRA and CDR2 is YSYEKL. The CDR3 is 16 amino acids. Unmatched junction bases numbered 9, after V lost 3 bases and J lost 3 bases. As DNA, the CDR3 is TGCGCCAGCAGCCACACGGGAACAGGGGGCATCTACGAGCAGTACTTC. Protein product: CASSHTGTGGIYEQYF.

The rearrangement links TRBV4-1 to TRBJ2-7; possibly TRBD2 for D (6 bases). Germline V gene data show CDR1 as MGHRA and CDR2 as YSYEKL. The CDR3 is 15 residues long. With 1 base removed from V and 4 bases from J, the gap between germline ends came to 14 bases. CDR3 sequence reads: CASSQGTIPLYEQYF. The CDR3, as DNA: TGCGCCAGCAGCCAAGGGACTATCCCGTTGTACGAGCAGTACTTC.

A note on this clone: Different DNA sequences within this sample yield the same CDR3. The V and J genes are TRBV6-6 and TRBJ1-5; 8 nucleotides match TRBD1. With V trimmed by 5 bases and J by 7 bases, 4 bases remained unmatched. CDR3 length equals 13 residues. The V gene's germline CDR1 is MNHNY and CDR2 SVGAGI (reference sequence). The CDR3 here is CASSTGGGQPQHF. The CDR3 nucleotides are TGTGCCAGCAGTACAGGGGGGGGGCAGCCCCAGCATTTT.

Regarding this clone: This sample includes further DNA sequences coding for the same CDR3. This sequence joins TRBV27 and TRBJ2-2; 8 bases fit TRBD2. This CDR3 has 16 residues. The germline CDR1 and CDR2 sequences are MNHEY and SMNVEV (reference sequence). V shed 5 bases and J 1 base; nucleotides not matched to a gene: 6. The CDR3 loop reads CASSPSAGENTGELFF. The DNA for the CDR3 is TGTGCCAGCAGTCCCTCAGCGGGAGAGAACACCGGGGAGCTGTTTTTT.

V is TRBV10-3 and J is TRBJ2-7, with 8 bases aligning to TRBD2. The germline V gene has CDR1 ENHRY and CDR2 SYGVKD. V lost 5 bases to trimming and J lost 6 bases; unmatched junction nucleotides: 6. The CDR3 is 13 amino acids. The DNA of the CDR3 is TGTGCCATCAGTTACGGACTAGCAAGCGAGCAGTACTTC. As protein: CAISYGLASEQYF.

This clone was picked up one time. V is TRBV7-9 and J is TRBJ1-5; possibly TRBD1 for D (5 bases). V shed 5 bases and J shed 4 bases, with 15 bases lying between them. The CDR3 sequence is 15 residues long. The germline CDR1 and CDR2 sequences are SEHNR and FQNEAQ (reference sequence). The CDR3: CASSPLGRENQPQHF. For the CDR3, the DNA is TGTGCCAGCAGCCCCCTGGGCAGGGAAAATCAGCCCCAGCATTTT.

The chain carries TRBV11-3 and TRBJ2-1; 7 nucleotides line up with TRBD1. Germline-derived CDR1 and CDR2 are SGHNT and YENEEA. This CDR3 is built from 17 residues. After removal of 6 bases from V and 0 bases from J, the junction contained 11 bases not matched to a gene. The CDR3 is CASSRSGQFSSYNEQFF. The CDR3 region has the DNA TGTGCCAGCAGTCGTTCGGGACAGTTCAGCTCCTACAATGAGCAGTTCTTC.

The genes are TRBV7-2 and TRBJ1-5; 7 bases fit TRBD1. The CDR3 runs to 16 residues. The germline CDR1 and CDR2 sequences are SGHTA and FQGNSA. Losses at the gene ends were 1 base for V and 0 bases for J; bases not matched to a gene: 3. In nucleotides, the CDR3 is TGTGCCAGCAGCTTAGACGACAGGGTTAGCAATCAGCCCCAGCATTTT. Translation gives CASSLDDRVSNQPQHF.

The genes are TRBV7-9 and TRBJ2-1; 8 bases line up with TRBD1. Germline V gives CDR1 SEHNR, CDR2 FQNEAQ (reference sequence). CDR3 length equals 15 residues. The V and J ends lost 6 bases and 0 bases, in that order; junction bases with no gene match: 4. CDR3 bases: TGTGCCAGCAGAGGACAGGGCAGCTCCTACAATGAGCAGTTCTTC. The encoded protein is CASRGQGSSYNEQFF. Using reference TRBV7-9 and TRBJ2-1 for the parts outside the CDR3, the full variable domain is DTGVSQNPRHKITKRGQNVTFRCDPISEHNRLYWYRQTLGQGPEFLTYFQNEAQLEKSRLLSDRFSAERPKGSFSTLEIQRTEQGDSAMYLCASRGQGSSYNEQFFGPGTRLTVL.

The chain uses TRBV6-5 and TRBJ2-1; D call uncertain. CDR1 and CDR2 from the germline V gene are MNHEY and SVGAGI. The CDR3 has 12 amino acids. Trimming left V 7 bases short and J 6 bases short, with 10 bases between. The CDR3 DNA follows: TGTGCCAGCACTACACTGGGCAATGAGCAGTTCTTC. Its protein product is CASTTLGNEQFF.

The CDR3 is CASSQDRTGVSTGELFF. The CDR3 nucleotides are TGCGCCAGCAGCCAAGATCGGACAGGGGTGAGCACCGGGGAGCTGTTTTTT. The chain is built from TRBV4-3 and TRBJ2-2, with 9 nucleotides matching TRBD1. Germline V gene sequence: CDR1 LGHNA, CDR2 YSLEER. The CDR3 has 17 amino acids. The trim removed 0 bases at V and 4 bases at J, leaving 6 bases unmatched.

The gene calls are TRBV13 and TRBJ2-5; TRBD2 is a possible D gene (5 bases). The CDR3 is 14 residues long. Germline V gene data show CDR1 as PRHDT and CDR2 as FYEKMQ (reference sequence). V lost 3 bases and J 5 bases, leaving 13 bases between the germline ends. The CDR3 nucleotides read TGTGCCAGCAGCTTTGGGAGTACGGGGGAGACCCAGTACTTC. Its protein product is CASSFGSTGETQYF.

This clone appeared a single time. V usage is TRBV7-9 and J usage is TRBJ2-1; a possible D gene is TRBD1 (5 bases). Trimming left V 3 bases short and J 14 bases short, with 14 bases between. This CDR3 contains 12 residues. Germline loops: CDR1 SEHNR, CDR2 FQNEAQ (reference sequence). The CDR3, as DNA: TGTGCCAGCAGCTTCCTAGGAGCAGGGAAGTTCTTC. Encoded protein: CASSFLGAGKFF.

V gene TRBV4-3 combines with J gene TRBJ2-1; 9 bases align to TRBD2. The V gene's germline CDR1 is LGHNA and CDR2 YSLEER. With 2 bases clipped from V and 8 bases from J, the junction kept 10 bases outside the gene matches. The CDR3 has 16 amino acids. This CDR3 reads CASSQSRLADLYEQFF. As DNA, the CDR3 is TGCGCCAGCAGCCAAAGTCGACTAGCGGACCTCTATGAGCAGTTCTTC.

The chain recombines TRBV19 with TRBJ2-3; TRBD2 agrees at 13 bases. Losses at the gene ends were 5 bases for V and 3 bases for J; bases not matched to a gene: 11. Germline V gives CDR1 LNHDA, CDR2 SQIVND (reference sequence). The CDR3 consists of 18 residues. The CDR3 sequence is CASSDRTSGRAGTDTQYF. As DNA, the CDR3 is TGTGCCAGTAGTGACCGTACTAGCGGGAGGGCCGGGACAGATACGCAGTATTTT.

This sequence joins TRBV28 and TRBJ2-1, with 14 positions matching TRBD2. CDR1 MDHEN and CDR2 SYDVKM come from the germline V gene. The CDR3 runs 13 residues. Trimming at V came to 11 bases and at J to 4 bases, leaving 1 base not matched to a gene. The CDR3 loop reads CAWTSGGYNEQFF. Written as DNA, the CDR3 is TGTGCCTGGACTAGCGGGGGGTACAATGAGCAGTTCTTC. Together with reference TRBV28 and TRBJ2-1, the CDR3 gives the full variable domain: DVKVTQSSRYLVKRTGEKVFLECVQDMDHENMFWYRQDPGLGLRLIYFSYDVKMKEKGDIPEGYSVSREKKERFSLILESASTNQTSMYLCAWTSGGYNEQFFGPGTRLTVL.

With respect to this clone: The sample carries other DNA sequences with the same CDR3. The chain has TRBV9 and TRBJ1-1; D ambiguous. The CDR3 contains 13 residues. The V end was cut by 2 bases, the J end by 5 bases, with 10 bases between. The germline gives CDR1 SGDLS, CDR2 YYNGEE. CDR3 protein: CASSVGPGTEAFF. CDR3 coding DNA: TGTGCCAGCAGCGTTGGCCCGGGGACTGAAGCTTTCTTT.

This clone appeared a few times. The sample has other DNA sequences that encode this CDR3 too. The rearrangement links TRBV6-5 to TRBJ1-1, with D perhaps matching TRBD1 (5 bases). The germline CDR1 and CDR2 sequences are MNHEY and SVGAGI. The CDR3 spans 13 residues. V was shortened by 2 bases and J by 4 bases, with 8 bases between the two germline ends. CDR3 DNA: TGTGCCAGCAGTTACGGGAGGGGCACTGAAGCTTTCTTT. Protein product: CASSYGRGTEAFF.